Listed here are 2 T cell receptor beta chains from one sample, sequenced in a study of regulatory T cells in long-lasting Graves disease (dated by TCRdb to about 2021). The library was made by multiplex PCR. For sequencing, an Illumina HiSeq 4000 was employed. TCR beta libraries were built with iRepertoire HTBI primers and Arm-PCR amplification of CDR3 regions. TCRdb cleaned the public reads at Q25 with fastp, built clones with MiXCR and kept in-frame beta chains. Rows merge per CDR3 protein into single entries with the most common DNA and genes. This sample gives a few hundred thousand distinct CDR3 sequences in total; 23% of them show up just once. About a quarter of the sample comes from the top ten. In light of the paper, this sample's time point label describes: persistent/refractory GD, antithyroid drugs over 5 years with positive TRAb. For both TCR sequencing and RNA sequencing, RNA was extracted from PBMCs in TRIzol.

This sample comprised peripheral blood mononuclear cells (PBMCs), obtained when the disease was refractory, from a patient treated with antithyroid drugs. The receptors were gathered from a female donor with Graves disease.

The genes are TRBV7-3 and TRBJ1-1; D gene unclear. In germline, CDR1 is SGHTA, CDR2 FQGTGA. CDR3 size: 13 residues. The V end was cut by 5 bases, the J end by 6 bases, with 13 bases between. CDR3 bases: TGTGCCAGCAGCAACCTTGGACGTTCTGAAGCTTTCTTT. It codes for CASSNLGRSEAFF.

This clonotype turned up a few times. This CDR3 is CATSFGTEAFF. The CDR3 DNA follows: TGTGCCACCAGTTTCGGTACTGAAGCTTTCTTT. The chain has TRBV24-1 and TRBJ1-1; D not resolved. Trimming removed 6 bases at V and 5 bases at J, with 6 bases between. The CDR3 runs 11 residues. The germline CDR1 and CDR2 sequences are KGHDR and SFDVKD.